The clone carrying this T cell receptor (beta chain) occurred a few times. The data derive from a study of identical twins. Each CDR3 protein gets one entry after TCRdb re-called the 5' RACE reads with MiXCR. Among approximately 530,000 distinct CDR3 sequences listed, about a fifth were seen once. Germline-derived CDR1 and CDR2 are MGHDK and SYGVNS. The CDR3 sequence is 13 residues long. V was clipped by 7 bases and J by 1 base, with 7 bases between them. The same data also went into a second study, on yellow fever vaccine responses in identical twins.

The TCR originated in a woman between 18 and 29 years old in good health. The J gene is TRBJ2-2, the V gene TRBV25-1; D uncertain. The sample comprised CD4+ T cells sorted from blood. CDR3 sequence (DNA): TGTGCCAGCAAGATTGGGAACACCGGGGAGCTGTTTTTT. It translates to CASKIGNTGELFF.